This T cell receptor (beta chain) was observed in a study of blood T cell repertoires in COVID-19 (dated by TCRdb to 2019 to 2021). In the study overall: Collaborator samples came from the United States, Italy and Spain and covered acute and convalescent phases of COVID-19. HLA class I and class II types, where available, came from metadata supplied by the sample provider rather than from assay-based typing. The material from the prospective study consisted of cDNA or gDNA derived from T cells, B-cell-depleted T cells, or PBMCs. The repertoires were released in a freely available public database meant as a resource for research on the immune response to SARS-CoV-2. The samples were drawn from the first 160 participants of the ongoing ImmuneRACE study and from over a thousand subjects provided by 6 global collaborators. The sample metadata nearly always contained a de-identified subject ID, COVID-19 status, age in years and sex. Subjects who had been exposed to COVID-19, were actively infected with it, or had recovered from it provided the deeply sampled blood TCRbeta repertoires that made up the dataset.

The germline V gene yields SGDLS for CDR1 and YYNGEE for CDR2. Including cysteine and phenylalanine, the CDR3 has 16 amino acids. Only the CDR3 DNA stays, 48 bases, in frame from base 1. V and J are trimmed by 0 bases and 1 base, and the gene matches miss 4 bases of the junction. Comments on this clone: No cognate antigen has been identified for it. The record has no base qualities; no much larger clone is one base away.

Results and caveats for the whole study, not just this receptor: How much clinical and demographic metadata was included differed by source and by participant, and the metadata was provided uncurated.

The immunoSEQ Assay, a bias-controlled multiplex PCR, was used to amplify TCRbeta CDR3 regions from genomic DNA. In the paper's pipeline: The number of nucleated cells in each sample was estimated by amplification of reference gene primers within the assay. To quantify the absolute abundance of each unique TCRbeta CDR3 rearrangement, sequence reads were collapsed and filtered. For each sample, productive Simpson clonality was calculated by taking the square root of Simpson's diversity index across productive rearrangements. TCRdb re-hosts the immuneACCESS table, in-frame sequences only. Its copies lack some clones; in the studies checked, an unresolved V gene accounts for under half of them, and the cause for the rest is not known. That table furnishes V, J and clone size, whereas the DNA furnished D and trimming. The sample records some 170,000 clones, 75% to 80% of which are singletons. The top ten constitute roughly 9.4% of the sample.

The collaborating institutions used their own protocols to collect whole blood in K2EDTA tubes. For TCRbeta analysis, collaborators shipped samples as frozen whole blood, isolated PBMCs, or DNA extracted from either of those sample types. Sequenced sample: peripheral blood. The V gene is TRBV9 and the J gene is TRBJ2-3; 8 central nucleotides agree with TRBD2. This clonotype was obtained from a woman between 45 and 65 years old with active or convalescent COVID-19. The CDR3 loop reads CASSVVRAGGTDTQYF. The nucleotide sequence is TGTGCCAGCAGCGTAGTAAGAGCGGGGGGCACAGATACGCAGTATTTT.